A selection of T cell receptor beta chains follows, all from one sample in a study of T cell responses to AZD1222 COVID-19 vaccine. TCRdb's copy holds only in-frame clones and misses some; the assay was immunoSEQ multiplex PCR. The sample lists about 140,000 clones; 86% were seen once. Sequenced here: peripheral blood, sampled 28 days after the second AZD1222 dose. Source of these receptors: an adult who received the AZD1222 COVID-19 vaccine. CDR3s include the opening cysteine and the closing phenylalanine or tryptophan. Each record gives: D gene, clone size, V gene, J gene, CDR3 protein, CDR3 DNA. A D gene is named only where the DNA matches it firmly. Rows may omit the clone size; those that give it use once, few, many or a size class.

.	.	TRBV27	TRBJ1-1	CASSFRDPNTEAFF	TGTGCCAGCAGTTTTAGGGATCCGAACACTGAAGCTTTCTTT
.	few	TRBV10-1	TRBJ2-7	CASSRAQAGEQYF	TGCGCCAGCAGCCGGGCCCAAGCTGGGGAGCAGTACTTC
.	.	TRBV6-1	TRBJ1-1	CASSESQNLNTEAFF	TGTGCCAGCAGTGAATCCCAAAATTTGAACACTGAAGCTTTCTTT
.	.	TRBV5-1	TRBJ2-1	CASSLQLINEQFF	TGCGCCAGCAGCTTACAGTTGATAAATGAGCAGTTCTTC
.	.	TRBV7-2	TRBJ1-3	CASSLFGNSGNTIYF	TGTGCCAGCAGCTTATTTGGCAACTCTGGAAACACCATATATTTT
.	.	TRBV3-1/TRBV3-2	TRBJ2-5	CASSQEGRVDHF	TGTGCCAGCAGCCAAGAGGGCAGGGTGGATCACTTC
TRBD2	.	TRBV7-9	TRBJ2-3	CASSFGRVSTDTQYF	TGTGCCAGCAGCTTCGGGAGGGTCAGCACAGATACGCAGTATTTT
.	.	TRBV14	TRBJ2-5	CASSPGGRTQGAQYF	TGTGCCAGCAGCCCAGGAGGCCGGACCCAAGGGGCCCAGTACTTC
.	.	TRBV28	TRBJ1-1	CASSLSTVGKNEAFF	TGTGCCAGCAGTTTATCCACAGTGGGTAAGAATGAAGCTTTCTTT
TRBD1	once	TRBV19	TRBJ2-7	CASSSEATGYVYEQYF	TGTGCCAGTAGTTCAGAGGCGACAGGGTATGTCTACGAGCAGTACTTC
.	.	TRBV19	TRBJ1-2	CASEGRDRANYGYTF	TGTGCCAGTGAAGGACGAGATAGAGCTAACTATGGCTACACCTTC
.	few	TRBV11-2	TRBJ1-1	CASSLGGATEAFF	TGTGCCAGCAGCTTAGGGGGGGCCACTGAAGCTTTCTTT
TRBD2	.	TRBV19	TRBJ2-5	CASSIGTLAGGETQYF	TGTGCCAGTAGTATAGGGACACTAGCGGGCGGGGAGACCCAGTACTTC
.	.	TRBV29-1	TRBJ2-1	CSVGAADNEQFF	TGCAGCGTGGGGGCCGCGGACAATGAGCAGTTCTTC
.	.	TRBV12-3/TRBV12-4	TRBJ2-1	CASRVLWDNEQFF	TGTGCCAGCAGGGTTTTGTGGGACAATGAGCAGTTCTTC
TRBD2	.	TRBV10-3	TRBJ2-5	CAIGAGGNQETQYF	TGTGCCATCGGGGCGGGGGGGAACCAAGAGACCCAGTACTTC
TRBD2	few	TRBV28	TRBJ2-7	CASSFLAGYEQYF	TGTGCCAGCAGTTTTCTAGCGGGCTACGAGCAGTACTTC
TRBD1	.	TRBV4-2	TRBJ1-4	CASSQEPGQLNEKLFF	TGTGCCAGCAGCCAAGAACCGGGACAGCTTAATGAAAAACTGTTTTTT
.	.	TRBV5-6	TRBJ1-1	CASSPRVGEAFF	TGTGCCAGCAGCCCTAGGGTTGGGGAAGCTTTCTTT
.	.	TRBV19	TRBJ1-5	CASSMDEGEPQHF	TGTGCCAGTAGTATGGACGAGGGGGAGCCCCAGCATTTT